Listed below are T cell receptor beta chains from one sample, sequenced in a study of blood T cells in healthy people across ages. TCRdb fed the 5' RACE reads into MiXCR, producing one record per CDR3 protein. The data hold about 1,600,000 distinct CDR3 sequences, with 42% observed a single time. Sequenced material: blood. These receptors originate from a woman aged 18-35 years in good health. Each CDR3 is given with its conserved first and last residue. A D gene is named only where the DNA matches it firmly. Clone size, where shown, is once, few, many, or a class for clones that have expanded.

D gene | J gene | clone size | V gene | CDR3 protein | CDR3 DNA
- | TRBJ1-1 | - | TRBV7-2 | CASSSTASSGTEAFF | TGTGCCAGCAGCTCGACAGCCTCCTCGGGGACTGAAGCTTTCTTT
- | TRBJ2-2 | - | TRBV7-2 | CASSLTVQGAGELFF | TGTGCCAGCAGCTTAACGGTGCAGGGTGCCGGGGAGCTGTTTTTT
- | TRBJ2-3 | - | TRBV12-3/TRBV12-4 | CASSRRRTSTDTQYF | TGTGCCAGCAGTCGACGACGGACTAGCACAGATACGCAGTATTTT
- | TRBJ2-2 | few | TRBV27 | CASSLWAGSPTGELFF | TGTGCCAGCAGTTTATGGGCAGGGTCGCCCACCGGGGAGCTGTTTTTT
- | TRBJ1-4 | many | TRBV5-1 | CASSFDVGEKLFF | TGCGCCAGCAGCTTCGACGTGGGGGAAAAACTGTTTTTT
- | TRBJ1-1 | - | TRBV20-1 | CSARRSDRTEAFF | TGCAGTGCTAGACGCTCGGACAGAACTGAAGCTTTCTTT
- | TRBJ1-1 | - | TRBV3-1 | CASSHGVGSEAFF | TGTGCCAGCAGCCATGGGGTTGGCAGTGAAGCTTTCTTT
TRBD2 | TRBJ2-1 | - | TRBV28 | CASSWRLAGGLGNEQFF | TGTGCCAGCAGCTGGAGACTAGCGGGGGGGCTGGGGAATGAGCAGTTCTTC
TRBD1 | TRBJ1-3 | few | TRBV20-1 | CSATGGFSGNTIYF | TGCAGTGCTACAGGGGGATTCTCTGGAAACACCATATATTTT
- | TRBJ1-1 | - | TRBV10-3 | CAIRDSENTEAFF | TGTGCCATCAGGGACAGTGAGAACACTGAAGCTTTCTTT
TRBD2 | TRBJ2-1 | - | TRBV5-1 | CASSLGGLAGPSYNEQFF | TGCGCCAGCAGCTTGGGCGGACTAGCGGGCCCCTCCTACAATGAGCAGTTCTTC
- | TRBJ1-2 | few | TRBV10-3 | CAILEGEVGYGYTF | TGTGCCATTCTAGAGGGGGAGGTGGGCTATGGCTACACCTTC
- | TRBJ1-6 | - | TRBV7-2 | CASSLVSGLNSPLHF | TGTGCCAGCAGCTTAGTTTCGGGCCTTAATTCACCCCTCCACTTT
TRBD1 | TRBJ1-1 | - | TRBV28 | CASSSPYRGGEAFF | TGTGCCAGCAGTTCCCCCTACAGGGGAGGAGAAGCTTTCTTT
TRBD1 | TRBJ2-3 | - | TRBV12-3/TRBV12-4 | CASSPGGFGTDTQYF | TGTGCCAGCAGTCCAGGGGGTTTCGGCACAGATACGCAGTATTTT
- | TRBJ2-7 | - | TRBV5-1 | CASSLNGPPYEQYF | TGCGCCAGCAGCTTGAACGGCCCCCCCTACGAGCAGTACTTC
- | TRBJ1-2 | - | TRBV10-3 | CAISEAITF | TGTGCCATCAGTGAGGCGATCACCTTC
- | TRBJ2-2 | - | TRBV4-2 | CASSQEDSGAWTGELFF | TGTGCCAGCAGCCAGGAAGATTCCGGGGCCTGGACCGGGGAGCTGTTTTTT
- | TRBJ2-1 | few | TRBV3-1 | CASSQRRSNEQFF | TGTGCCAGCAGCCAACGTCGGTCGAATGAGCAGTTCTTC
- | TRBJ1-1 | few | TRBV4-1 | CASSRGEFMGTEAFF | TGCGCCAGCAGCAGGGGCGAATTCATGGGGACTGAAGCTTTCTTT
- | TRBJ2-7 | few | TRBV10-2 | CASGKIYEQYF | TGCGCCAGCGGGAAGATCTACGAGCAGTACTTC
TRBD1 | TRBJ1-5 | - | TRBV7-8 | CASSLSGQVYSNQPQHF | TGTGCCAGCAGCTTATCGGGACAGGTCTATAGCAATCAGCCCCAGCATTTT
- | TRBJ1-2 | few | TRBV20-1 | CSAREGGGKGYTF | TGCAGTGCTAGAGAGGGGGGGGGGAAAGGCTACACCTTC
TRBD2 | TRBJ2-1 | - | TRBV20-1 | CSDLAGDLAYNEQFF | TGCAGTGATCTAGCGGGAGATTTGGCCTACAATGAGCAGTTCTTC
TRBD1 | TRBJ2-1 | few | TRBV12-3/TRBV12-4 | CASIQGASYNEQFF | TGTGCCAGCATACAGGGGGCCTCCTACAATGAGCAGTTCTTC
TRBD1 | TRBJ2-5 | few | TRBV6-5 | CASSYSITGQGGKTQYF | TGTGCCAGCAGTTACTCGATTACAGGACAGGGGGGGAAGACCCAGTACTTC
- | TRBJ2-3 | few | TRBV6-2/TRBV6-3 | CASTTGGTQADTQYF | TGTGCCAGCACCACCGGGGGTACCCAGGCAGATACGCAGTATTTT
- | TRBJ2-3 | - | TRBV12-3/TRBV12-4 | CASTPGVLATDTQYF | TGTGCCAGCACTCCGGGGGTTCTAGCCACAGATACGCAGTATTTT
- | TRBJ1-5 | once | TRBV10-2 | CASSEGDGPQHF | TGCGCCAGCAGTGAGGGAGACGGGCCCCAGCATTTT
- | TRBJ2-5 | many | TRBV2 | CASRPGTTQETQYF | TGTGCCAGCAGGCCTGGGACCACACAAGAGACCCAGTACTTC
- | TRBJ1-3 | - | TRBV29-1 | CSVVQGSGNTIYF | TGCAGCGTTGTTCAGGGATCTGGAAACACCATATATTTT
- | TRBJ2-7 | - | TRBV5-1 | CASSTLQGKVHEQYF | TGCGCCAGCAGCACCCTTCAGGGGAAGGTCCACGAGCAGTACTTC
TRBD2 | TRBJ2-3 | - | TRBV11-2 | CASSARGGHKDTQYF | TGTGCCAGCAGCGCACGGGGGGGCCATAAAGATACGCAGTATTTT
- | TRBJ2-5 | - | TRBV7-2 | CASSRTLGLTIEETQYF | TGTGCCAGCAGCCGGACCTTGGGACTTACAATCGAAGAGACCCAGTACTTC
TRBD1 | TRBJ2-4 | few | TRBV16 | CASSHTGTDLAKNIQYF | TGTGCCAGCAGCCATACCGGGACAGACCTAGCCAAAAACATTCAGTACTTC
- | TRBJ2-7 | few | TRBV10-3 | CAISERASYNEQYF | TGTGCCATCAGTGAGAGGGCTTCCTACAATGAGCAGTACTTC
- | TRBJ2-3 | - | TRBV10-3 | CTHGASDTDTQYF | TGTACCCACGGGGCTAGCGACACAGATACGCAGTATTTT
- | TRBJ2-1 | - | TRBV5-1 | CASRGQENEQFF | TGCGCCAGCCGGGGGCAGGAAAATGAGCAGTTCTTC
- | TRBJ1-1 | - | TRBV10-3 | CAISESVQNTEAFF | TGTGCCATCAGTGAGTCAGTACAAAACACTGAAGCTTTCTTT
TRBD1 | TRBJ1-4 | - | TRBV5-1 | CASRGQGATNEKLFF | TGCGCCAGCAGAGGACAGGGGGCAACTAATGAAAAACTGTTTTTT
TRBD1 | TRBJ1-1 | - | TRBV20-1 | CSATSRTGNTEAFF | TGCAGTGCTACCTCGAGGACAGGGAACACTGAAGCTTTCTTT
- | TRBJ2-3 | - | TRBV7-2 | CASSLNPRGASTDTQYF | TGTGCCAGCAGCCTGAACCCCAGGGGGGCTAGCACAGATACGCAGTATTTT